This T cell receptor beta chain was captured in a study of T cell responses to AZD1222 COVID-19 vaccine. Findings of the study overall: Baseline testing showed seropositivity in only a handful of AZD1222 recipients. All repertoire sampling was performed exclusively after the peak T cell response. Increases in Spike-specific TCR breadth and depth were seen after two AZD1222 doses. Donors were mostly white British, more females; clonal diversity possibly underestimated.

TCRdb keeps only in-frame clones here, not all; method: immunoSEQ multiplex PCR. This sample yields 120,000 or so clones, of which 80% to 95% are seen a single time; around 7.8% belongs to the top ten. This clone was recorded once. Antigen unknown. CDR1 and CDR2 (germline): MNHEY, SVGAGI. V was shortened by 3 bases and J by 4 bases, with 15 bases between the two germline ends. The CDR3 spans 15 residues. The sequencing here drew on peripheral blood, taken on day 0 of AZD1222 vaccination. The sequence derives from an adult in good health. This sequence joins TRBV6-5 and TRBJ1-2; maybe TRBD1 (5 bases). CDR3 loop: CASSYLGTGTYGYTF. CDR3 nucleotide sequence: TGTGCCAGCAGTTATCTAGGGACCGGTACCTATGGCTACACCTTC.